What follows is one T cell receptor beta chain and its context. Its target antigen remains unknown. Per-nucleotide qualities are absent, and no much larger clonotype sits a single base away. Library prep was done by the immunoSEQ multiplex PCR assay. For the multiplex PCR, a mixture combining 60 forward primers for TCR Vbeta segments and 13 reverse primers for TCR Jbeta segments was used. A multiplex PCR assay on genomic DNA amplified the CDR3 region of rearranged TCR beta genes. On the Illumina HiSeq System, the amplified TCR beta libraries were sequenced as 87-base-pair reads. The source study handled its data this way. A later analysis counted tens of millions of unique TCR beta chains across the 550 to 800 repertoires, and around 9.9 million of these chains were shared by at least two donors. To remove PCR and sequencing errors, raw reads were error-corrected and collapsed into unique sequences using a nearest-neighbor algorithm that merged closely related sequences. CDR3 sequences were aligned to IMGT reference sequences to assign V, D and J gene segments. For a sequence to be retained, at least a six-nucleotide match to both a V gene segment and a J gene segment was required. A rearrangement counted as productive if the CDR3 had no stop codons and remained in frame with V and J, and every other rearrangement counted as non-productive. Following IMGT convention, CDR3 was defined as the stretch from the second conserved V-encoded cysteine to the conserved J-encoded phenylalanine. The earlier analysis of about 560 of the donors excluded any sequence lacking an unambiguous match to a single V gene segment. An earlier analysis of a few hundred of the donors classified V segments as functional when productive rearrangements were above 56.7% and as segregating when the standard deviation between donors was above 5%. A statistical classification framework was developed to diagnose cytomegalovirus status using the catalog of TCR beta chain sequences. In a later analysis, TCR nucleotide sequences were compared against IMGT/GENE-DB human TR gene sequences so that V and J genes could be assigned. Using the TCRdist pipeline, a later analysis assigned CDR3 sequences along with most-parsimonious VDJ recombination scenarios. In a later analysis, each TCR beta chain was defined by its CDR3 amino acid sequence together with its V-gene family, and reads without a unique V-gene family were excluded. As a way to deal with suspected cross-contamination and a sequencing artifact, a later analysis dropped 592 nucleotide sequences that were highly shared and had low generation probability. In a later analysis, a clonal expansion index was calculated for each public chain from normalized within-repertoire ranks of inferred template counts. Generation probabilities in a later analysis came from a VDJ recombination model fitted to out-of-frame rearrangements, and those results were checked against IGoR. A later analysis scored TCR-TCR, TCR-HLA and TCR-CMV co-occurrence with hypergeometric tests, applying a repertoire-size bias correction to TCR pairs. To estimate false discovery rates, a later analysis permuted the HLA or CMV assignments 20 times. A later analysis grouped co-occurring TCRs with DBSCAN, adding TCRdist sequence similarity when clustering within HLA-allele-positive subsets. Repertoires with fewer than 30,000 or more than 120,000 public chains were left out of co-occurrence clustering, as were five repertoires with anomalous nucleotide sharing. What TCRdb holds here is the immuneACCESS table cut down to in-frame rearrangements. Part of the clones is not present; checked against another copy, under half of the missing clones reflect an unresolved V gene, and the others are unexplained. V and J calls and clone size follow that table, whereas D and trimming were derived from the DNA. The sample data list 110,000 to 150,000 clones, and 80% of these were observed just once. Roughly 4.8% of the sample is held by the ten biggest clonotypes.

The sample originates from a study of cytomegalovirus exposure and HLA in healthy donors (dated by TCRdb to the late 2010s). General notes on the study: According to an earlier analysis of 587 of the donors, 150 million to 200 million T cells yielded 90 million to 140 million unique TCR beta sequences and around 300 Gb of sequence data. An early release that covered fewer than 800 HLA-typed donors contained about 300 gigabases of sequencing data and tens of millions of unique TCR sequences. Among the roughly 380 genotyped donors, approximately 82% belonged to the genetic ancestry cluster associated with self-reported Caucasian donors. The study aimed to test whether cataloging public T cell receptors could reveal signatures of past pathogen exposure. The study used immunosequencing to profile the T cell repertoires of some 600 subjects and linked those repertoires to cytomegalovirus serostatus. In addition to the first cohort of hundreds of subjects, a separate validation cohort of 130 or so different subjects was used. The study combined high-throughput TCR immunosequencing, statistical association of individual TCRs with disease status, and machine learning to predict cytomegalovirus infection status. A later analysis re-analyzed previously published TCR beta repertoires from hundreds of donors and added high-resolution HLA genotyping to study TCR occurrence patterns. Rather than drawing on any new phenotypic data, the later analysis identified candidate immune exposures from TCR beta sequences and the way those sequences occurred across donors. To decide whether each TCR beta V gene segment behaved as functional or pseudogenic, an earlier analysis of approximately 600 of the donors relied on high-throughput TCR beta sequencing. Donor age, sex, ethnicity and CMV serostatus were compiled together with the repertoire data. In a later genetic analysis, genome-wide SNP genotypes for about 55% of the roughly 700 donors were used, and that subset was treated as a discovery cohort. Every discovery cohort repertoire had been produced on one sequencing platform. Both class I and class II loci were covered by HLA typing, at four-digit resolution. Typing coverage varied by locus: about 629-630 donors for A, B, C, DRB1 and DQB1; approximately 520 for DQA1; more than 600 for DPA1; approximately 450 for DPB1. A few DR-DQ haplotypes were handled as single units for association and clustering because linkage in the cohort was strong. Among around 400 genotyped donors of the cohort, an average of approximately 240,000 unique TCR beta nucleotide sequences was sequenced per donor, of which 15% to 20% were non-productive.

CDR1 SEHNR and CDR2 FQNEAQ are derived from the germline V gene (reference sequence). The CDR3 numbers 14 residues from cysteine through phenylalanine. The read is trimmed to its CDR3 DNA, 42 bases read in frame from base 1. At the junction V is shortened by 5 bases and J by 1 base, with 11 bases in between. The paper's findings and limits, for the study overall: Most CMV-associated TCR beta chains appeared to be HLA-restricted in a later analysis, and the HLA associations seemed to be driven largely by CMV exposure. The 87-base-pair reads could not distinguish some IMGT-functional V segments, including TRBV6-2 and TRBV6-3, so those segments were excluded. A further reported finding was that TCR beta sequences accurately predicted the HLA-A and HLA-B alleles for most subjects in the first cohort. When HLA alleles, especially DR and DQ, strongly co-occurred, attributing TCR associations to individual alleles was difficult. Sequencing depth was assumed to be roughly uniform across donors in the presence/absence analyses, though that assumption may not hold. The study gave a list of 150 to 200 TCR beta chains associated with cytomegalovirus. A later analysis reported that several top co-occurrence clusters appeared linked to parvovirus B19, influenza, CMV and Epstein-Barr virus. According to a later analysis, TCR association rates differed among HLA loci, with DRB1 alleles showing the most associated TCRs and HLA-C alleles showing the fewest. At a false discovery rate of 0.05, a later analysis linked some 18,000 TCR beta sequences to specific HLA alleles. The earlier analysis of approximately 560 of the donors excluded 15 to 20 rarely observed V segments, including chromosome 9 orphons, because counts were too low. The sequencing pipeline was judged likely to have produced a cluster of highly shared sequence variants as a technical artifact. Most TCR sequences were observed very rarely across donors, whereas some public TCRs were present in many individuals. Immune exposure information for the cohort was limited to CMV serostatus. Broadly in line with IMGT annotations, most TCR beta V segments showed up in productive rearrangements about 87% or about 30% of the time in an earlier analysis of 587 of the donors. This cohort had only TCR beta chains sequenced, and the lack of alpha or paired-chain data limited which features could be detected. A later genetic analysis associated a missense DCLRE1C variant with V-gene and J-gene trimming of TCR beta chains, and an independent cohort replicated the association. In both the original and validation cohorts, the classifier was reported to diagnose cytomegalovirus status with high specificity and sensitivity. Compared with the 666-donor mean, donors in an Asian-associated ancestry cluster had fewer N-insertions in productive TCRs, according to a later genetic analysis. The authors suggested that the approach could potentially be extended to other disease states and immunological phenotypes. A few of the identified cytomegalovirus-associated TCR beta chains were confirmed in vitro to be specific for cytomegalovirus antigens. A later analysis found that HLA-associated TCR beta chains were more clonally expanded and had lower generation probabilities than equally common non-associated chains. Correlated functional status among segregating V segments might reflect linkage disequilibrium, but an unknown experimental factor could not be ruled out. HLA typing was unavailable for some donors at each locus, so association tests used only the typed subset.

The cohort comprised hundreds of healthy bone marrow donors. At the time of sampling, every cohort member was nominally healthy, though immune exposures that went unrecorded were likely present. The donor was CMV seronegative and was included in the group of a few hundred seronegative cohort members. Every donor gave a peripheral blood sample, and the peripheral blood mononuclear cells from that sample were used for TCR beta sequencing. The Qiagen DNeasy Blood Extraction Kit was used to extract genomic DNA from the blood cell samples. This sequence was found in a man aged 35 to 55 in good health and CMV-seronegative. Sequencing input: PBMCs. The chain is made from TRBV7-9 and TRBJ1-2; the D gene remains uncertain. The CDR3 protein: CASSRAPGNYGYTF. The DNA is as follows: TGTGCCAGCAGCCGTGCGCCGGGTAACTATGGCTACACCTTC.